The TCR beta chain under discussion was sequenced for a study of blood T cell repertoires in COVID-19. At the level of the study: COVID-19 samples, acute and convalescent, were from the United States, Italy and Spain. PBMCs, B-cell-depleted T cells, or T cells provided the cDNA or gDNA that made up the material.

The V and J ends lost 7 bases and 6 bases respectively, with 16 bases between them. Germline-derived CDR1 and CDR2 are SGDLS and YYNGEE. This CDR3 has 14 residues. In the source study's methods: Reference gene primer amplification gave estimated nucleated cell counts. Method: immunoSEQ multiplex PCR; TCRdb's copy keeps in-frame clones and lacks some. V and J calls and clone size are copied from that table; D and trimming were computed from the DNA. The sample lists roughly 300,000 clones, roughly 84% occurring once. The Seattle patients, enrolled during active infection, were followed longitudinally. This chain connects TRBV9 to TRBJ2-2; TRBD2 might be the D (6 bases). This TCR was recovered from a human donor with COVID-19, enrolled during active disease. The donor label of this sample is uncertain. The sequenced sample consisted of peripheral blood. Here the CDR3 reads CASGKIADPGELFF. CDR3 coding DNA: TGTGCCAGCGGGAAAATAGCGGACCCCGGGGAGCTGTTTTTT.